The T cell receptor beta chain under discussion was sequenced for a study of blood T cells in healthy people across ages. Regarding this clonotype: Its antigen is currently unknown.

Germline V CDR1 and CDR2: MNHEY, SMNVEV (reference sequence). With 6 bases clipped from V and 1 base from J, the junction kept 11 bases outside the gene matches. The CDR3 is 20 residues long. A second PCR, run for roughly 7 to 11 cycles, used a sample-barcoded 5' primer plus a J-beta primer mix. Template switching added a 12-random-nucleotide identifier to every cDNA molecule. TCRdb reanalysed the 5' RACE reads using MiXCR and keeps one entry per CDR3 protein. The sample has 920,000 or so distinct CDR3 sequences, 45% seen once. Study-wide results and limits: Long-lived and aged donors differed, with more naive CD4+ cells and higher diversity in the long-lived. Age advanced and TCR beta diversity per million T cells fell, roughly linearly. PBMCs left unsorted prevented a conclusive naive versus antigen-experienced comparison.

The specimen sequenced was blood. The chain combines TRBV27 with TRBJ2-6; 14 bases map to TRBD2. The sequence was obtained from a woman in her fifties or sixties in good health. The CDR3 sequence: CASSPLSTSGRASGANVLTF. CDR3 DNA: TGTGCCAGCAGCCCACTTTCGACTAGCGGGAGGGCATCTGGGGCCAACGTCCTGACTTTC.